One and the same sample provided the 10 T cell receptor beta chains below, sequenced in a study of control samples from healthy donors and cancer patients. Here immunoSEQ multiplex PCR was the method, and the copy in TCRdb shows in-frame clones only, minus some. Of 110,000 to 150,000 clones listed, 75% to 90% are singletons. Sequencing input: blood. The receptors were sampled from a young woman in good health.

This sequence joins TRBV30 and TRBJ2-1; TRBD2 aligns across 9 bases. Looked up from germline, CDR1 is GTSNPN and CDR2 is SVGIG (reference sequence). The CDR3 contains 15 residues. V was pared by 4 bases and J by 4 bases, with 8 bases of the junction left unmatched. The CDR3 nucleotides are TGTGCCTGGATGTTGGCGGGAGGGGGATACAATGAGCAGTTCTTC. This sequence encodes CAWMLAGGGYNEQFF.

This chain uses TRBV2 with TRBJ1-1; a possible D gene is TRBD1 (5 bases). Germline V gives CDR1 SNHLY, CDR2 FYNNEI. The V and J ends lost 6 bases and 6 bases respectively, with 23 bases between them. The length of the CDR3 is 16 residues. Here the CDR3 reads CASSVEGQGRGSEAFF. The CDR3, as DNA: TGTGCCAGCAGCGTCGAAGGGCAGGGCCGGGGCTCTGAAGCTTTCTTT.

The CDR3 region has the DNA TGTGCCACTACGAAGGGGGCAGATTATAACTATGGCTACACCTTC. Protein product: CATTKGADYNYGYTF. V is TRBV19 and J is TRBJ1-2, with TRBD1 matching over 7 bases. The germline gives CDR1 LNHDA, CDR2 SQIVND (reference sequence). Losses at the gene ends were 10 bases for V and 1 base for J; bases not matched to a gene: 12. The CDR3 has 15 residues.

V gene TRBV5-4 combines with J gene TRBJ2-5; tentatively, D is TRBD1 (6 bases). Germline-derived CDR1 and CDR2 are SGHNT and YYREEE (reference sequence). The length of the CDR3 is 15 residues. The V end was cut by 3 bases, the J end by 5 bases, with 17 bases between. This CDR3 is CASSSGQPDGETQYF. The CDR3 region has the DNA TGTGCCAGCAGCTCGGGACAACCCGACGGGGAGACCCAGTACTTC.

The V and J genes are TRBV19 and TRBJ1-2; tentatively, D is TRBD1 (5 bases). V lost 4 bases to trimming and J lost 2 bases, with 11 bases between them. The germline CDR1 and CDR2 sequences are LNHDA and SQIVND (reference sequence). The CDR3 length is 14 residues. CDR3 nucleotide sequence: TGTGCCAGTAGTACTCTTGACAGCAACTATGGCTACACCTTC. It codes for CASSTLDSNYGYTF. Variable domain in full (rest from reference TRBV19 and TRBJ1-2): DGGITQSPKYLFRKEGQNVTLSCEQNLNHDAMYWYRQDPGQGLRLIYYSQIVNDFQKGDIAEGYSVSREKKESFPLTVTSAQKNPTAFYLCASSTLDSNYGYTFGSGTRLTVV.

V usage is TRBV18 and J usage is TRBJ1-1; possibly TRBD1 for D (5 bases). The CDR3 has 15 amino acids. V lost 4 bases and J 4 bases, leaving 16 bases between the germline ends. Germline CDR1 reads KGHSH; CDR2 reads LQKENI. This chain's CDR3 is CASSLQGTGATEAFF. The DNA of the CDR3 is TGTGCCAGCTCACTTCAAGGGACCGGAGCCACTGAAGCTTTCTTT.

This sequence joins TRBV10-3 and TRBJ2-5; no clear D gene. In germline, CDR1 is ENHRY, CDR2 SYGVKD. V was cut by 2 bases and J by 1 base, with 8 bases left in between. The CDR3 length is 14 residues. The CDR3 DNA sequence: TGTGCCATCAGTGAGGGGGTCTTCCAAGAGACCCAGTACTTC. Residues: CAISEGVFQETQYF.

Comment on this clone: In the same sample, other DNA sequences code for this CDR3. For the CDR3, the DNA is TGTGCCAGCAGCCAAGGAGGGACGTACGAGCAGTACTTC. Translating it yields CASSQGGTYEQYF. The V and J genes are TRBV3-1 (or the pseudogene TRBV3-2) and TRBJ2-7; perhaps D is TRBD1 or TRBD2 (5 bases each). This CDR3 spans 13 amino acids. Germline-derived CDR1 and CDR2 are LGHDT and YNNKEL (reference sequence). V was pared by 1 base and J by 4 bases, with 8 bases between.

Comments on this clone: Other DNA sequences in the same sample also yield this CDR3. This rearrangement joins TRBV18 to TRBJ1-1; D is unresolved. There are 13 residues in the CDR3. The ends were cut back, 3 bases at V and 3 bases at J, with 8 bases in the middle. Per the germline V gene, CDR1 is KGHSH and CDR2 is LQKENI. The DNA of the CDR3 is TGTGCCAGCTCACCCGAGAGGGACACTGAAGCTTTCTTT. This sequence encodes CASSPERDTEAFF.

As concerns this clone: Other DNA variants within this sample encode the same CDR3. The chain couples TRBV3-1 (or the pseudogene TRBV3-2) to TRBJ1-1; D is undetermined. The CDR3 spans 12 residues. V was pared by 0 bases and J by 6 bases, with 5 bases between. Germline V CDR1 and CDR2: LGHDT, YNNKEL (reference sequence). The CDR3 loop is CASSQDSAEAFF. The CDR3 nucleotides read TGTGCCAGCAGCCAAGATTCGGCTGAAGCTTTCTTT.